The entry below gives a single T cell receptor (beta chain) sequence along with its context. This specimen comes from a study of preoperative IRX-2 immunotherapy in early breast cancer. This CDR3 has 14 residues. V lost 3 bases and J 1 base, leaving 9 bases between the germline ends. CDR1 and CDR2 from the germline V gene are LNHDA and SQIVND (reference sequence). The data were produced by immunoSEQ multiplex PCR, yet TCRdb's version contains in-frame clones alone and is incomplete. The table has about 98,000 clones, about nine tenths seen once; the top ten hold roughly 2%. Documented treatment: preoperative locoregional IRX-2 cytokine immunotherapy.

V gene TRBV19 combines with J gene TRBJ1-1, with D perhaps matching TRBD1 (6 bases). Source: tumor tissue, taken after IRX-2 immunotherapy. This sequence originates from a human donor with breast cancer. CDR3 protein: CASSIGGQNTEAFF. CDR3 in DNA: TGTGCCAGTAGTATCGGGGGCCAGAACACTGAAGCTTTCTTT.